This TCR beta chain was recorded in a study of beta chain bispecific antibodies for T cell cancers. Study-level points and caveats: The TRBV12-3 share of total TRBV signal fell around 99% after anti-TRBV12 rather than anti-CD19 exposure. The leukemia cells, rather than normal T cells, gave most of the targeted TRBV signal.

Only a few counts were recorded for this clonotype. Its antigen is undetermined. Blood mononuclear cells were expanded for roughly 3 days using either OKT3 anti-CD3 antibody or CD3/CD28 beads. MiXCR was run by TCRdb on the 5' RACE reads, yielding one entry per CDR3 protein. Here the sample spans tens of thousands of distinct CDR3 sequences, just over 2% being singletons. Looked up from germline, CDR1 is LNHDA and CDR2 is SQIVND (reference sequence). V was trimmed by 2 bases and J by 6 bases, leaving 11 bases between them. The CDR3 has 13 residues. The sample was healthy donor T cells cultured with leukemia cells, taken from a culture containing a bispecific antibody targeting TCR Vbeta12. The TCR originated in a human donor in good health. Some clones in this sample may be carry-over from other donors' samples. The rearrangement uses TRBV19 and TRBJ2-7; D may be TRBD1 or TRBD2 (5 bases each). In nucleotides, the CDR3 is TGTGCCAGTAGTATACACCAGAGGGGCGAGCAGTACTTC. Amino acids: CASSIHQRGEQYF.